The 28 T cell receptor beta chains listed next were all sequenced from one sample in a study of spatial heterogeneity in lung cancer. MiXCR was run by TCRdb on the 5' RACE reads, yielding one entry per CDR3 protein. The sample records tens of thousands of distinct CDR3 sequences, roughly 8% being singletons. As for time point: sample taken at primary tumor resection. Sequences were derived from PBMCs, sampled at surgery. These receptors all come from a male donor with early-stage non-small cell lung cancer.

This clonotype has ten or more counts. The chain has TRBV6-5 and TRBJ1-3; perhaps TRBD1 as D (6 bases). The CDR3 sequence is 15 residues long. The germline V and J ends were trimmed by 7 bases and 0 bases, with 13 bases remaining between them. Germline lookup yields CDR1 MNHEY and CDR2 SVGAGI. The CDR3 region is CASNPGQSSGNTIYF. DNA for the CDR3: TGTGCCAGCAACCCAGGACAGTCCTCTGGAAACACCATATATTTT.

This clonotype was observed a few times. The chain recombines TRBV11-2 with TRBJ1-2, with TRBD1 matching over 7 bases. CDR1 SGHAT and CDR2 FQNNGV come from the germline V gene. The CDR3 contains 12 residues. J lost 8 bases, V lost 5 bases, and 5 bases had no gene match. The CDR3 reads CASSTRGPGYTF. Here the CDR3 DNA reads TGTGCCAGCAGCACGAGGGGGCCCGGCTACACCTTC.

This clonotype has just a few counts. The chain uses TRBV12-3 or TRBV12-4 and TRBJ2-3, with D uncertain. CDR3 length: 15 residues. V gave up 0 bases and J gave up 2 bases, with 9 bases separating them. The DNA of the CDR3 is TGTGCCAGCAGTTTAGCTCCTGGGGTCACAGATACGCAGTATTTT. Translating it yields CASSLAPGVTDTQYF.

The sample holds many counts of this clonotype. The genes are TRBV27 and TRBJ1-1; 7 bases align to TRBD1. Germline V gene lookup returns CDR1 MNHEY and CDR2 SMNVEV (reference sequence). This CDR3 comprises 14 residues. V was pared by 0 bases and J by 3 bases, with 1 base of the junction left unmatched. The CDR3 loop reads CASSLSGQHTEAFF. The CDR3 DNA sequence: TGTGCCAGCAGTTTATCGGGACAGCACACTGAAGCTTTCTTT.

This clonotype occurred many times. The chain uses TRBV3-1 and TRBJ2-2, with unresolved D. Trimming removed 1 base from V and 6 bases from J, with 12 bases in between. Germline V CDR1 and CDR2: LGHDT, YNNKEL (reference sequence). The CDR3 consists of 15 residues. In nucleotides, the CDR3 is TGTGCCAGCAGCCAAGGCCACCCCTCTCCCGGGGAGCTGTTTTTT. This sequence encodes CASSQGHPSPGELFF.

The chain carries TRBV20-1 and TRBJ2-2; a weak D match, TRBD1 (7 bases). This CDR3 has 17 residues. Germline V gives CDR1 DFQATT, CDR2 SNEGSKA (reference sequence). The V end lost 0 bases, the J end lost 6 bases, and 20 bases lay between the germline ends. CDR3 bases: TGCAGTGCTAGAGACTCCCGAAGACAGGGAGGATCCGGGGAGCTGTTTTTT. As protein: CSARDSRRQGGSGELFF.

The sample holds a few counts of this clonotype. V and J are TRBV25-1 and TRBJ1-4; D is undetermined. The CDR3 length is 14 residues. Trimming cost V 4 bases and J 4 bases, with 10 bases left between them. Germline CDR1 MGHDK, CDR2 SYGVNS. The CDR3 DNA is TGTGCCAGCAGTGTCGAACCGAGTAATGAAAAACTGTTTTTT. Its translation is CASSVEPSNEKLFF.

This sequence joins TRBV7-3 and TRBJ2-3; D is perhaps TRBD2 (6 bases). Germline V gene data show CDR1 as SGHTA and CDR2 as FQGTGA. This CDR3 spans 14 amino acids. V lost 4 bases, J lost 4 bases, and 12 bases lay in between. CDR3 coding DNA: TGTGCCAGCAGCTCAGGGAGGCCCCCAGATACGCAGTATTTT. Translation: CASSSGRPPDTQYF.

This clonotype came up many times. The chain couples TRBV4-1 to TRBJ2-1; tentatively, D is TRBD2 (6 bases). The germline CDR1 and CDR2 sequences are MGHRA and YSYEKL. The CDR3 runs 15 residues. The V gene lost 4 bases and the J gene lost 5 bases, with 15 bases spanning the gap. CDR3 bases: TGCGCCAGCAGCCGATCCGGGACTTTCGACAATGAGCAGTTCTTC. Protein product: CASSRSGTFDNEQFF.

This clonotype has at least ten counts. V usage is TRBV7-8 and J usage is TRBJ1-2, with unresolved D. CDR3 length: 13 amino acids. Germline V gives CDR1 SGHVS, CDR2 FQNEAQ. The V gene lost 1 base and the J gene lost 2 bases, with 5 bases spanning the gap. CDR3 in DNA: TGTGCCAGCAGCTTAGACGGGAACTATGGCTACACCTTC. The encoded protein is CASSLDGNYGYTF. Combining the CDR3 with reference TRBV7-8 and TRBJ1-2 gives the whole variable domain GAGVSQSPRYKVAKRGQDVALRCDPISGHVSLFWYQQALGQGPEFLTYFQNEAQLDKSGLPSDRFFAERPEGSVSTLKIQRTQQEDSAVYLCASSLDGNYGYTFGSGTRLTVV.

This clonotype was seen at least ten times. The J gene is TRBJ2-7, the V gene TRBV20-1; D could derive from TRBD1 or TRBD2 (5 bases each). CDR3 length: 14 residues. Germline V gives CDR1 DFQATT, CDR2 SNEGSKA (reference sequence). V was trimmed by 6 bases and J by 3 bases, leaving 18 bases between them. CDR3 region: CSAIPTAEFYEQYF. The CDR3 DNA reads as TGCAGTGCCATCCCGACAGCGGAGTTCTACGAGCAGTACTTC.

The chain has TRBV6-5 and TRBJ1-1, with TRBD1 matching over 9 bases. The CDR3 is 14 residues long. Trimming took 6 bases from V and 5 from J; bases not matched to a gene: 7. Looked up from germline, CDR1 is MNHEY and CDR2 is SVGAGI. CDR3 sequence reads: CASRPDRGGTEAFF. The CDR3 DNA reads TGTGCCAGCAGACCGGACAGGGGAGGGACTGAAGCTTTCTTT.

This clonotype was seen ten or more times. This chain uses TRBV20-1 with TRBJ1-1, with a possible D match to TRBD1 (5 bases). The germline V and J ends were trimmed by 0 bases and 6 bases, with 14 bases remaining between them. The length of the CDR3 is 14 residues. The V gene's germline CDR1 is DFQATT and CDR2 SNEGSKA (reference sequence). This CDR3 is CSAREVGETPEAFF. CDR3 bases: TGCAGTGCTAGAGAGGTGGGGGAGACACCTGAAGCTTTCTTT.

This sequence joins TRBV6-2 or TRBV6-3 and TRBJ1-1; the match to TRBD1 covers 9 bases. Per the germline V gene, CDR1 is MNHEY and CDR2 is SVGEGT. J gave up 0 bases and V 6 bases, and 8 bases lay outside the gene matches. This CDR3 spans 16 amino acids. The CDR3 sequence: CASSPGTGFVNTEAFF. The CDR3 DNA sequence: TGTGCCAGCAGCCCCGGGACAGGGTTTGTGAACACTGAAGCTTTCTTT.

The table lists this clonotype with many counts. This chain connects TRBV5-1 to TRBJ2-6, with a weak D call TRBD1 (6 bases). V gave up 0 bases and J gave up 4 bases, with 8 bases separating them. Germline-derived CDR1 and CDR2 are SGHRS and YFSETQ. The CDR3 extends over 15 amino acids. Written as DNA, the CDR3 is TGCGCCAGCAGCTTGGCCGGACAGGGGGCCAACGTCCTGACTTTC. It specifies CASSLAGQGANVLTF.

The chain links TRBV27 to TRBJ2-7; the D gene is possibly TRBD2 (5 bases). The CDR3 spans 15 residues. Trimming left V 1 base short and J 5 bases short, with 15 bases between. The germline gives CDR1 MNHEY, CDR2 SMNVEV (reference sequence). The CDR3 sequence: CASSLLRAGGDEQYF. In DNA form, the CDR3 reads TGTGCCAGCAGTTTATTGAGGGCAGGAGGAGACGAGCAGTACTTC.

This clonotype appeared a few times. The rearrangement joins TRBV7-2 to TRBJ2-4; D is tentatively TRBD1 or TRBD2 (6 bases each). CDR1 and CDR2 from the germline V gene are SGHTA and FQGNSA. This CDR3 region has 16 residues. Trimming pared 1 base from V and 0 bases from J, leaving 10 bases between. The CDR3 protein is CASSLEGGQAKNIQYF. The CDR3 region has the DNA TGTGCCAGCAGCTTAGAGGGGGGTCAAGCCAAAAACATTCAGTACTTC.

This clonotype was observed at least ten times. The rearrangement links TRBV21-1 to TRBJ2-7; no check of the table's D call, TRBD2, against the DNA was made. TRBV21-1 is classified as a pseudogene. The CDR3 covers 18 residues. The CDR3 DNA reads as TGTGCCAGCAGCAAGGGCCCGAAATCCACCCCAGCGCGTTACGAGCAGTACTTC. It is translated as CASSKGPKSTPARYEQYF.

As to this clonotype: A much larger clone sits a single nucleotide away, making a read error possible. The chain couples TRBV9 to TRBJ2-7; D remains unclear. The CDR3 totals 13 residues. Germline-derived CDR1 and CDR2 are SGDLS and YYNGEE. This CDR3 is CTSSVGATYEQYF. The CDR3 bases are TGTACCAGCAGCGTAGGCGCGACCTACGAGCAGTACTTC.

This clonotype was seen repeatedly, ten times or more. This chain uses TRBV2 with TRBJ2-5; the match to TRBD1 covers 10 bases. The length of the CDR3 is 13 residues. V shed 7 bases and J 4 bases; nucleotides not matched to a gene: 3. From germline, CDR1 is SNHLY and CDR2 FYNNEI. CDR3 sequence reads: CASNRQGAETQYF. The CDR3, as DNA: TGTGCCAGCAACCGACAGGGGGCAGAGACCCAGTACTTC.

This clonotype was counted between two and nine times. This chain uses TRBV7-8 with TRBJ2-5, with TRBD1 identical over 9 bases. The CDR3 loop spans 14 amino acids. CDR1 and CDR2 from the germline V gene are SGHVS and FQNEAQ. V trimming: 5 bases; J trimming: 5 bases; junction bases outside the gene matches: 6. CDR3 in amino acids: CASSRGTGLETQYF. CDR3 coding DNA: TGTGCCAGCAGCCGCGGGACAGGGTTGGAGACCCAGTACTTC. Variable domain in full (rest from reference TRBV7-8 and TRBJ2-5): GAGVSQSPRYKVAKRGQDVALRCDPISGHVSLFWYQQALGQGPEFLTYFQNEAQLDKSGLPSDRFFAERPEGSVSTLKIQRTQQEDSAVYLCASSRGTGLETQYFGPGTRLLVL.

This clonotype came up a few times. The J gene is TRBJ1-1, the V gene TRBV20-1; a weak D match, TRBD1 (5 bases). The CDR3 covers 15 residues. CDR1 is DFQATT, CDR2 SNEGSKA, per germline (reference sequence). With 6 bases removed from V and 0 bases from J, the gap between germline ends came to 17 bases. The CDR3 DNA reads TGCAGTGCCCCCCGAGGGGTGCTAATGAACACTGAAGCTTTCTTT. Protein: CSAPRGVLMNTEAFF.

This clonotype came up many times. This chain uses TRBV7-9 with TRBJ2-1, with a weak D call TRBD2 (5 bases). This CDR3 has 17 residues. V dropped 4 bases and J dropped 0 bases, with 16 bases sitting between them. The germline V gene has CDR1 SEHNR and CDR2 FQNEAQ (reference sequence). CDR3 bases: TGTGCCAGCAGCTATTCAATTAGCGCCGGCTCCTACAATGAGCAGTTCTTC. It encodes CASSYSISAGSYNEQFF.

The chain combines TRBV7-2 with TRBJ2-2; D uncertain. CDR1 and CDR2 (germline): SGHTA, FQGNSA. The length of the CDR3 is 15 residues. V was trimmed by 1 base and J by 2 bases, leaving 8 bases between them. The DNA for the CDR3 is TGTGCCAGCAGCTTAGGTCATGCAAACACCGGGGAGCTGTTTTTT. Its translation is CASSLGHANTGELFF. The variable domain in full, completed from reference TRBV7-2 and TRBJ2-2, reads GAGVSQSPSNKVTEKGKDVELRCDPISGHTALYWYRQSLGQGLEFLIYFQGNSAPDKSGLPSDRFSAERTGGSVSTLTIQRTQQEDSAVYLCASSLGHANTGELFFGEGSRLTVL.

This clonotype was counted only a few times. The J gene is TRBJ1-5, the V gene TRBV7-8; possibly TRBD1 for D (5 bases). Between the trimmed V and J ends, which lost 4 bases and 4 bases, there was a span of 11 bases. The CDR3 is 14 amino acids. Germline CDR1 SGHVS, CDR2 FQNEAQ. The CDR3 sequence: CASSSRDYNQPQHF. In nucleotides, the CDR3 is TGTGCCAGCAGCTCCCGGGACTATAATCAGCCCCAGCATTTT.

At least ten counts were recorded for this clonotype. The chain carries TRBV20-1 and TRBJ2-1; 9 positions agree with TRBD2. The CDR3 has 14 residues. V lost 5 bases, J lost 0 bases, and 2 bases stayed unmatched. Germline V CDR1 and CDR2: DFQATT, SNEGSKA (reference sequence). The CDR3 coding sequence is TGCAGTGCTTCTAGCGGGGCCTCCTACAATGAGCAGTTCTTC. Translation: CSASSGASYNEQFF.

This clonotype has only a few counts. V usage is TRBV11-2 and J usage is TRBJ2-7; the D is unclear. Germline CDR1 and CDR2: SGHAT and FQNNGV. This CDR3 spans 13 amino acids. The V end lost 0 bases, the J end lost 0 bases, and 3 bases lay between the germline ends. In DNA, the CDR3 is TGTGCCAGCAGCTTAGAGGGCTCCTACGAGCAGTACTTC. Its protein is CASSLEGSYEQYF.

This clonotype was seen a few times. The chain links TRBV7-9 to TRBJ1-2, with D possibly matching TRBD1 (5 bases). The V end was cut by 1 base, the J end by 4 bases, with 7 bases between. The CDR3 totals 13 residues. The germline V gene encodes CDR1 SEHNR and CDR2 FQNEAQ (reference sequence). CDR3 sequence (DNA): TGTGCCAGCAGCTTAGGGGGGTCCTATGGCTACACCTTC. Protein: CASSLGGSYGYTF.